Below are 20 T cell receptor beta chains sequenced from a single sample in a study of cytotoxic CD8 clonotypes in ibrutinib-treated CLL. Clones were sequenced by immunoSEQ multiplex PCR, and TCRdb holds only the in-frame ones, with some missing. The profile shows 160,000 or so clones, approximately 91% of them singletons. The material sequenced was PBMCs, taken at disease progression, from a patient treated with ibrutinib. The receptors derive from a human donor with chronic lymphocytic leukemia.

J is TRBJ1-2 and V is TRBV30; 7 nucleotides align to TRBD1. V shed 0 bases, J shed 2 bases, and the junction held 0 bases outside the gene matches. Germline CDR1 reads GTSNPN; CDR2 reads SVGIG (reference sequence). The CDR3 spans 13 residues. CDR3 amino acids: CAWSVRGNYGYTF. CDR3 DNA sequence: TGTGCCTGGAGTGTCAGGGGGAACTATGGCTACACCTTC.

This clone was counted a single time. The chain carries TRBV11-2 and TRBJ1-5; 10 nucleotides line up with TRBD1. The ends lost 4 bases at V and 9 bases at J; junction bases unmatched: 6. Germline lookup yields CDR1 SGHAT and CDR2 FQNNGV. CDR3 size: 14 residues. This CDR3 reads CASSWGQGPGPQHF. CDR3 nucleotide sequence: TGTGCCAGCAGCTGGGGACAGGGGCCGGGGCCCCAGCATTTT.

The genes are TRBV20-1 and TRBJ1-1; no clear D. With 6 bases removed from V and 2 bases from J, the gap between germline ends came to 7 bases. Germline V gene data show CDR1 as DFQATT and CDR2 as SNEGSKA (reference sequence). This CDR3 is built from 11 residues. CDR3: CSAYDNTEAFF. The CDR3 DNA follows: TGCAGTGCCTATGATAACACTGAAGCTTTCTTT.

The V gene is TRBV2, the J gene TRBJ2-7, with D possibly matching TRBD1 (6 bases). The CDR3 runs 16 residues. Germline V lookup: CDR1 SNHLY, CDR2 FYNNEI. V was clipped by 0 bases and J by 3 bases, with 15 bases between them. CDR3 nucleotides: TGTGCCAGCAGTGAAGCTTGGGCAGGGGTCAACTACGAGCAGTACTTC. Translating it yields CASSEAWAGVNYEQYF.

The V call is TRBV19, the J call TRBJ2-3; D is possibly TRBD2 (6 bases). This CDR3 region has 14 residues. Germline CDR1 LNHDA, CDR2 SQIVND (reference sequence). Trimming removed 7 bases at V and 2 bases at J, with 13 bases between. CDR3 protein: CASNGGFPTDTQYF. The CDR3 region has the DNA TGTGCCAGTAACGGAGGGTTTCCCACAGATACGCAGTATTTT.

The CDR3 bases are TGTGCCAGCAGTCCCAGGGGGGGGCCGAGCTCCTACGAGCAGTACTTC. Encoded protein: CASSPRGGPSSYEQYF. The rearrangement links TRBV27 to TRBJ2-7, with D possibly called TRBD1 or TRBD2 (7 bases each). The CDR3 runs 16 residues. The germline gives CDR1 MNHEY, CDR2 SMNVEV (reference sequence). Trimming shortened V by 5 bases and J by 0 bases, and 17 bases separated the two germline ends.

This clone was observed a handful of times. This chain links TRBV5-1 with TRBJ1-2, with TRBD1 matching over 9 bases. CDR3 size: 15 residues. After removal of 3 bases from V and 5 bases from J, the junction contained 8 bases not matched to a gene. Germline assignment: CDR1 SGHRS and CDR2 YFSETQ. DNA for the CDR3: TGCGCCAGCAGCTCCGGACAGGGGATTAGGTATGGCTACACCTTC. Translation: CASSSGQGIRYGYTF.

The V call is TRBV30, the J call TRBJ2-3; the D is unclear. Germline V gene lookup returns CDR1 GTSNPN and CDR2 SVGIG (reference sequence). The V and J ends lost 3 bases and 2 bases respectively, with 9 bases between them. CDR3 length equals 13 residues. The CDR3 DNA reads as TGTGCCTGGAGCGGAGATCTCACAGATACGCAGTATTTT. Amino acids: CAWSGDLTDTQYF.

This clone was found once. V gene TRBV7-6 combines with J gene TRBJ1-1; a weak D match, TRBD1 (5 bases). Trimming took off 5 bases at V and 3 bases at J, with 16 bases between the two ends. Germline values: CDR1 SGHVS, CDR2 FNYEAQ. The CDR3 has 15 residues. The CDR3 loop reads CASSVQGPGDTEAFF. The DNA of the CDR3 is TGTGCCAGCAGCGTCCAGGGTCCTGGGGACACTGAAGCTTTCTTT.

The rearrangement joins TRBV27 to TRBJ1-1, with D perhaps TRBD1 (5 bases). Germline loops: CDR1 MNHEY, CDR2 SMNVEV (reference sequence). The CDR3 runs to 14 residues. V was cut by 3 bases and J by 4 bases, with 12 bases left in between. The chain's CDR3 is CASSFMLDTTEAFF. In DNA, the CDR3 is TGTGCCAGCAGTTTTATGTTGGACACCACTGAAGCTTTCTTT.

The chain couples TRBV19 to TRBJ2-7; 12 bases are a match to TRBD2. This CDR3 has 16 residues. CDR1 is LNHDA, CDR2 SQIVND, per germline (reference sequence). J gave up 7 bases and V 6 bases, and 13 bases lay outside the gene matches. CDR3 bases: TGTGCCAGTAGCCGAGGGGTACTAGCGGGAGGTGGAGAGCAGTACTTC. It specifies CASSRGVLAGGGEQYF.

V usage is TRBV29-1 and J usage is TRBJ2-7; maybe TRBD2 (6 bases). Trimming removed 5 bases at V and 8 bases at J, with 19 bases between. This CDR3 spans 13 amino acids. The germline gives CDR1 SQVTM, CDR2 ANQGSEA. The CDR3 DNA follows: TGCAGCGTTTTCAGTGGTAGCGGTTACAAGCAGTACTTC. This gives the protein CSVFSGSGYKQYF.

V gene TRBV18 combines with J gene TRBJ1-3, with 7 bases lining up with TRBD1. Trimming at V came to 2 bases and at J to 1 base, leaving 11 bases not matched to a gene. Germline assignment: CDR1 KGHSH and CDR2 LQKENI. The CDR3 extends over 18 amino acids. The CDR3 sequence: CASSPNGQGVMSGNTIYF. In nucleotides, the CDR3 is TGTGCCAGCTCACCAAATGGCCAGGGGGTGATGTCTGGAAACACCATATATTTT.

The chain uses TRBV19 and TRBJ1-4; 7 bases align to TRBD1. V shed 6 bases, J shed 8 bases, and the junction held 12 bases outside the gene matches. CDR1 is LNHDA and CDR2 is SQIVND in the germline V gene (reference sequence). The CDR3 totals 15 residues. The CDR3 DNA sequence: TGTGCCAGTAGCATTAAACAGGGGTTCGGAGAAAAACTGTTTTTT. It specifies CASSIKQGFGEKLFF.

In its sample, this clone was seen a few times. The rearrangement links TRBV27 to TRBJ1-5; maybe TRBD1 (6 bases). Germline CDR1 MNHEY, CDR2 SMNVEV (reference sequence). The CDR3 loop spans 15 amino acids. V was cut by 3 bases and J by 2 bases, with 11 bases left in between. The CDR3 sequence is CASSFQGRGNQPQHF. For the CDR3, the DNA is TGTGCCAGCAGTTTTCAGGGGAGGGGCAATCAGCCCCAGCATTTT.

V is TRBV28 and J is TRBJ2-7, with D perhaps matching TRBD1 or TRBD2 (5 bases each). From germline, CDR1 is MDHEN and CDR2 SYDVKM. V was clipped by 5 bases and J by 3 bases, with 17 bases between them. The CDR3 loop spans 15 amino acids. CDR3 region: CASSAGTPPFYEQYF. The CDR3 coding sequence is TGTGCCAGCAGTGCCGGGACCCCCCCCTTCTACGAGCAGTACTTC.

Concerning this clone: Other DNA variants within this sample encode the same CDR3. The CDR3: CASSEGQGGQPQHF. The CDR3 bases are TGTGCCAGCAGTGAGGGACAGGGAGGGCAGCCCCAGCATTTT. The chain links TRBV6-6 to TRBJ1-5, with 9 bases fitting TRBD1. The CDR3 spans 14 residues. V was clipped by 5 bases and J by 7 bases; unmatched bases: 6. Germline CDR1 and CDR2: MNHNY and SVGAGI (reference sequence).

The rearrangement joins TRBV5-1 to TRBJ2-7; 13 bases fit TRBD2. The germline V gene encodes CDR1 SGHRS and CDR2 YFSETQ. CDR3 size: 20 residues. V shed 4 bases, J shed 5 bases, and the junction held 21 bases outside the gene matches. CDR3 protein: CASSLVPLGLAGVRGNEQYF. In DNA form, the CDR3 reads TGCGCCAGCAGCCTAGTTCCCCTTGGACTAGCGGGAGTGCGAGGGAACGAGCAGTACTTC.

V usage is TRBV5-1 and J usage is TRBJ2-3; the D gene could be TRBD1 or TRBD2 (5 bases each). The V gene lost 8 bases and the J gene lost 2 bases, with 24 bases spanning the gap. The CDR3 is 17 amino acids. Germline loops: CDR1 SGHRS, CDR2 YFSETQ. Written as DNA, the CDR3 is TGCGCCAGTAAAGGGGAGTCCCCATTGGGGTTCACAGATACGCAGTATTTT. Its protein is CASKGESPLGFTDTQYF.

The chain combines TRBV11-3 with TRBJ1-1, with a weak D call TRBD1 (6 bases). V lost 1 base and J lost 4, with 16 bases in between. The CDR3 spans 16 residues. CDR1 SGHNT and CDR2 YENEEA come from the germline V gene. The CDR3 nucleotides read TGTGCCAGCAGCTTAGGCCATCAGGGGTCGGCCACTGAAGCTTTCTTT. Residues: CASSLGHQGSATEAFF.